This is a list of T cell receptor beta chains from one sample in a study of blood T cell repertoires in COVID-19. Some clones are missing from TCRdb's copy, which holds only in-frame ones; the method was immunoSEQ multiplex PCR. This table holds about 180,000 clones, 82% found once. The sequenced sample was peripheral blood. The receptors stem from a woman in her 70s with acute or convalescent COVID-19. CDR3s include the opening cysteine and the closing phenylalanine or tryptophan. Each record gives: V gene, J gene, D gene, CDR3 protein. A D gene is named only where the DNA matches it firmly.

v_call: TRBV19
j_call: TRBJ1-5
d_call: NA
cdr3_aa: CASSIEARINQPQHF

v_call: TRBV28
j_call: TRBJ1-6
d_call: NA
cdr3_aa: CASSETQGNNSPLHF

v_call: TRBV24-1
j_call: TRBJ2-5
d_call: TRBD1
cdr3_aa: CATSGAGGHQETQYF

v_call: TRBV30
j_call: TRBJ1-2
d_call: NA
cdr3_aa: CASWTANYGYTF

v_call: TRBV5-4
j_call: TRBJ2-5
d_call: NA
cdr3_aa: CASSSGFQETQYF

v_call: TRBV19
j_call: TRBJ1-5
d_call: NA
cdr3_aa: CASSITGERQPQHF

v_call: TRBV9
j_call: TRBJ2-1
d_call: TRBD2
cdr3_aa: CASSAYSLAGLNNEQFF

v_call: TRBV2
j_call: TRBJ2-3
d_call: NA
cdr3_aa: CASSGEGGDTQYF

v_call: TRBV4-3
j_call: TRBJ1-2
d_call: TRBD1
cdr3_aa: CASSDNRGPRGYTF

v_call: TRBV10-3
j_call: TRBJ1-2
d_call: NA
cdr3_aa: CAIRDAVGGSANYGYTF

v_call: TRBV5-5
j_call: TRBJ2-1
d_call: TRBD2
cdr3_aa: CASSSQTSGRASEQFF

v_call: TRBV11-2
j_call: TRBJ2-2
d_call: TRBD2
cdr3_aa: CASSSGLAGLTGELFF

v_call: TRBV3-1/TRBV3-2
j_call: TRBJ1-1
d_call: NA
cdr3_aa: CASSQDFSSEAFF

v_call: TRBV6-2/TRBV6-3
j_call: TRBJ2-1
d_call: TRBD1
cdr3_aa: CASSSRQGARFNEQFF

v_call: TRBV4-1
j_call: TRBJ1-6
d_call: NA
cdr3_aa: CASSQEGASNSPLHF

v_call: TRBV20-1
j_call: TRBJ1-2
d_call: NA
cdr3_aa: CSASTQLAPSGNYGYTF

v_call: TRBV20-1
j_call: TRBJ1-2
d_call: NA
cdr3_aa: CSASPRGGYTF

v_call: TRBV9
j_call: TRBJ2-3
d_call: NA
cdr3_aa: CASSVVQAGDTQYF

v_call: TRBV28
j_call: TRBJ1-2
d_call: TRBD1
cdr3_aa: CASRTGQGANGYTF

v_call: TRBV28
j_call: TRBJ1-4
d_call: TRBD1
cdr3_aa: CASSFLTGGVEKLFF

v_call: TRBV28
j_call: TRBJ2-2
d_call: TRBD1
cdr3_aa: CASSLTGVTGELFF

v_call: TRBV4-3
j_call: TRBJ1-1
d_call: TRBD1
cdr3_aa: CASSLDQGAREAFF

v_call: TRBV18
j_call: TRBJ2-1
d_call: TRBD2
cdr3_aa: CASSPPAGGNNEQFF

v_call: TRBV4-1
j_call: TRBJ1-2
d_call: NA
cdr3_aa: CASSQELQTGYGYTF

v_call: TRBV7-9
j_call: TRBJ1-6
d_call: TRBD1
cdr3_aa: CASSFTGGAYSPLHF

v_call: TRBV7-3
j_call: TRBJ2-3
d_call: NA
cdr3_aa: CASSVAVVSTDTQYF

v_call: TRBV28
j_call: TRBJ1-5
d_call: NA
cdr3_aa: CASSLIGAGNQPQHF

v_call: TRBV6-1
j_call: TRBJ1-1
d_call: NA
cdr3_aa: CASSSVQTEAFF

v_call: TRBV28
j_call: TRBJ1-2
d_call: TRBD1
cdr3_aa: CASRTGGGNYGYTF

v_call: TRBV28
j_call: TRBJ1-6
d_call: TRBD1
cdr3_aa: CASSALGQGNSPLHF

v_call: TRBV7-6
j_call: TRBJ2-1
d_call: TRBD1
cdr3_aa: CASSLAPTGDNEQFF

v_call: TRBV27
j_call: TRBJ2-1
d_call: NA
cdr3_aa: CASRAVVNNEQFF

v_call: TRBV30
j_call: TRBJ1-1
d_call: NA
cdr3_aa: CAWSVESSTEAFF

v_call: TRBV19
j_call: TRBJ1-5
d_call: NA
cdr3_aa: CASSIAGANSNQPQHF

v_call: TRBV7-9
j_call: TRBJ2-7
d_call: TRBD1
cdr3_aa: CASSPPEWTGSYEQYF

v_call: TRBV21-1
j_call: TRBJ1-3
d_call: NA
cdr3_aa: CASRKQGNTIYF

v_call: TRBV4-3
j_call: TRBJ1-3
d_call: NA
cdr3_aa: CASSQDRQGPGNTIYF

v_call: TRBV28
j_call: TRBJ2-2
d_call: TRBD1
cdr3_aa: CASSYLSMGQGVNTGELFF

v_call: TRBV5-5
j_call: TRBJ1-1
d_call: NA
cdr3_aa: CASSWEMAVNTEAFF

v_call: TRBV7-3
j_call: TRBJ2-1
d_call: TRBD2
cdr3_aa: CASSPPQGGGAVNEQFF

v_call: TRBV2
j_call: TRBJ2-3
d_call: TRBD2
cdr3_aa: CASKRREVTDTQYF

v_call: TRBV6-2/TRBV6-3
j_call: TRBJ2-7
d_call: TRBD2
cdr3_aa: CASSYSGSGRAYEQYF

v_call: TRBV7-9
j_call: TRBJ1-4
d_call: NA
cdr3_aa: CASSLMAANEKLFF

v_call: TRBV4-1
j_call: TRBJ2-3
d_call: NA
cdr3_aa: CASSQIVSTDTQYF

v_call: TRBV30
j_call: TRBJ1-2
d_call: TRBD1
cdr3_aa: CAWIEPTGFGGYTF

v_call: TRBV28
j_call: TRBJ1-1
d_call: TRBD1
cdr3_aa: CASSLSTGVNTEAFF